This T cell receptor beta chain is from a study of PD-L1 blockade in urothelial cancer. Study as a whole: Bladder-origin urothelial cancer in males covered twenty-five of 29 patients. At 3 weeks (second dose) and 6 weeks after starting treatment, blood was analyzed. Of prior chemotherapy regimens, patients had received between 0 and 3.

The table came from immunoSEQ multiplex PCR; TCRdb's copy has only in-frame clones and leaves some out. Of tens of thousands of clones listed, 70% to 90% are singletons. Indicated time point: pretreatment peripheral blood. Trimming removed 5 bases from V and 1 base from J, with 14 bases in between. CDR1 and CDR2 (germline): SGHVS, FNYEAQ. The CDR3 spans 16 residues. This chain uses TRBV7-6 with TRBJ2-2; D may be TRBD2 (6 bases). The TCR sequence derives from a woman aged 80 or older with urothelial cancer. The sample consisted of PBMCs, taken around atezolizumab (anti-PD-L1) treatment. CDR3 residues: CASSAPGELNTGELFF. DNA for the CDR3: TGTGCCAGCAGCGCCCCGGGAGAGCTGAACACCGGGGAGCTGTTTTTT.